This T cell receptor (beta chain) derives from a study of T cell responses to AZD1222 COVID-19 vaccine. General study findings and limits: Researchers took repertoire samples only after the peak T cell response had come. Compared with day 0, the breadth and depth of the Spike-specific TCR repertoire rose significantly after two doses of AZD1222.

Pooled in the analysis were second doses at about 4 or about 12 weeks. Of note for this clone: The antigen is not known.

Sequencing used immunoSEQ multiplex PCR; TCRdb keeps in-frame clones, though not all of them. The profile shows over 90,000 clones, about 94% of them singletons. The sequence was obtained from an adult who received the AZD1222 COVID-19 vaccine. The material sequenced was peripheral blood, taken 28 days after the second AZD1222 dose.

The CDR3 bases are TGTGCCAGTAGTGGTGGGCTTACTTCACCCCTCCACTTT. It yields the protein CASSGGLTSPLHF. This chain uses TRBV19 with TRBJ1-6, with unresolved D. In germline, CDR1 is LNHDA, CDR2 SQIVND (reference sequence). There are 13 residues in the CDR3. With 5 bases removed from V and 9 bases from J, the gap between germline ends came to 11 bases.